This T cell receptor beta chain is from a study of cytomegalovirus exposure and HLA in healthy donors. Overall study findings and caveats: Later analysis suggested most CMV-associated TCR beta chains were HLA-restricted. Indistinguishability led to the exclusion of some V segments, TRBV6-2 and TRBV6-3 included. DRB1 had the most TCR associations and HLA-C the fewest, a later analysis found, with rates varying by HLA locus.

V was pared by 5 bases and J by 5 bases, with 5 bases of the junction left unmatched. The V gene's germline CDR1 is SGHTA and CDR2 FQGTGA. This CDR3 comprises 16 residues. A remark on this clone: Its target is not known.

PCR employed 60 Vbeta and 13 Jbeta primers. Under the authors' procedure: Later work found tens of millions of unique TCR beta chains, with 9.5 million to 11 million shared. TCRdb's copy holds only in-frame clones and misses some; the assay was immunoSEQ multiplex PCR. The V and J calls and the clone size are those of that table, but D and trimming were determined from the DNA. This table has more than 85,000 clones, roughly 80% appearing once. The chain employs TRBV7-3 and TRBJ2-6; TRBD2 matches 11 bases. This clonotype was sampled from a female donor in good health and CMV-seronegative. Specimen: PBMCs. The CDR3 nucleotides read TGTGCCAGCAGCCAAACTAGCGGGAGCTGGGCCAACGTCCTGACTTTC. Encoded protein: CASSQTSGSWANVLTF.